The next 3 T cell receptor beta chains were all read from a single sample in a study of T cell responses to AZD1222 COVID-19 vaccine. Assay: immunoSEQ multiplex PCR; the TCRdb copy retains only in-frame clones and omits some. The sample has tens of thousands of clones; 80% to 95% are singletons. The sample was peripheral blood, taken 28 days after the second AZD1222 dose. The source is an adult who received the AZD1222 COVID-19 vaccine.

CDR3: CATSRDKGASGFGYTF. The CDR3, as DNA: TGTGCCACCAGCAGAGATAAGGGGGCGTCTGGGTTTGGCTACACCTTC. The V call is TRBV15, the J call TRBJ1-2, with 7 bases fitting TRBD1. The V gene end was trimmed by 0 bases and the J gene end by 7 bases; junction bases not matched to a gene: 11. This CDR3 region has 16 residues. Germline CDR1 is LNHNV and CDR2 is YYDKDF (reference sequence).

The CDR3, as DNA: TGTGCCAGCAGCTTCCGACAGGGGGCGGTTGAGCAGTTCTTC. The encoded protein is CASSFRQGAVEQFF. This chain connects TRBV5-4 to TRBJ2-1, with 10 bases lining up with TRBD1. Germline V gene data show CDR1 as SGHNT and CDR2 as YYREEE (reference sequence). Losses at the gene ends were 2 bases for V and 9 bases for J; bases not matched to a gene: 5. The CDR3 runs to 14 residues.

The chain joins TRBV12-3 or TRBV12-4 to TRBJ2-3; D is undetermined. CDR3 size: 13 residues. Between the trimmed V and J ends, which lost 2 bases and 5 bases, there was a span of 8 bases. The CDR3 sequence: CASSLTGGDTQYF. In DNA, the CDR3 is TGTGCCAGCAGTTTAACCGGCGGAGATACGCAGTATTTT.